These T cell receptor beta chains were read from a single sample in a study of T cell repertoires in cytomegalovirus infection. Their target antigens are unknown. TCRdb ran MiXCR on the reads and lists one entry per CDR3 protein. Found here are 450,000 to 600,000 distinct CDR3 sequences, roughly 43% of them singletons; the top ten hold about 41%. The source material was cultured PBMCs, sampled from culture after CMV antigen stimulation. These receptors were collected from a human donor in good health (CMV status not recorded). Some clones in this sample may be carry-over from other donors' samples. Both conserved end residues are part of each CDR3. A D gene is named only where the DNA matches it firmly. Size values are once, few and many counts, or a class for expanded clones, and some rows have none.

CDR3aa	CDR3nt	len	d_gene	j_gene	v_gene	abundance
CASRVSGAAYNEQFF	TGTGCCAGCAGGGTTAGCGGGGCCGCCTACAATGAGCAGTTCTTC	15	TRBD2	TRBJ2-1	TRBV12-3/TRBV12-4	NA
CATATGWAGYTF	TGTGCCACGGCGACAGGGTGGGCTGGCTACACCTTC	12	TRBD1	TRBJ1-2	TRBV13	few
CSVGRASTDTQYF	TGCAGCGTCGGACGAGCTAGCACAGATACGCAGTATTTT	13	NA	TRBJ2-3	TRBV20-1	NA
CASSIQGTRGYTF	TGTGCCAGTAGTATCCAGGGTACGCGGGGCTACACCTTC	13	NA	TRBJ1-2	TRBV19	NA
CATSRDQRGTQETQYF	TGTGCCACCAGCAGAGATCAGCGGGGGACACAAGAGACCCAGTACTTC	16	TRBD2	TRBJ2-5	TRBV15	few
CASSPGGAATEAFF	TGTGCCAGCAGTCCGGGGGGAGCGGCCACTGAAGCTTTCTTT	14	NA	TRBJ1-1	TRBV12-3/TRBV12-4	few
CASSLPTRETQYF	TGTGCCAGCAGCCTTCCCACGAGGGAGACCCAGTACTTC	13	NA	TRBJ2-5	TRBV7-2	NA
CASRRQSNQPQHF	TGTGCCAGCAGGCGACAGAGCAATCAGCCCCAGCATTTT	13	NA	TRBJ1-5	TRBV28	NA
CASSPRRTGAAGLWTEAFF	TGTGCCAGCTCACCACGGAGAACAGGGGCCGCCGGGTTGTGGACTGAAGCTTTCTTT	19	TRBD1	TRBJ1-1	TRBV18	NA
CASSSGDYHSYEQYF	TGTGCCAGCAGTAGCGGGGACTACCACTCCTACGAGCAGTACTTC	15	TRBD2	TRBJ2-7	TRBV6-2/TRBV6-3	NA
CASRPPSGIHEQYF	TGTGCCAGCAGACCACCTAGCGGGATCCACGAGCAGTACTTC	14	TRBD2	TRBJ2-7	TRBV12-3/TRBV12-4	NA
CASSRPPGSYDQPQHF	TGTGCCAGCAGCCGCCCCCCGGGAAGTTACGATCAGCCCCAGCATTTT	16	NA	TRBJ1-5	TRBV28	NA
CASSWGGSRTGELFF	TGTGCCAGCAGTTGGGGCGGGAGTCGGACCGGGGAGCTGTTTTTT	15	TRBD2	TRBJ2-2	TRBV6-2/TRBV6-3	NA
CASTREGQPQHF	TGTGCCAGCACCAGAGAGGGCCAGCCCCAGCATTTT	12	NA	TRBJ1-5	TRBV6-1	NA
CASSLELDSEGHEQYF	TGTGCCAGCAGCTTAGAACTGGACAGCGAAGGTCACGAGCAGTACTTC	16	NA	TRBJ2-7	TRBV7-4	NA
CASSTRTAPYEQYF	TGTGCCAGCAGTACCCGGACGGCCCCCTACGAGCAGTACTTC	14	NA	TRBJ2-7	TRBV6-5	NA
CASSLSGTLGGYTF	TGTGCCAGCAGCCTTAGCGGGACCCTGGGAGGCTACACCTTC	14	NA	TRBJ1-2	TRBV7-2	few
CASNPRSLKGETQYF	TGTGCCAGCAACCCTCGGTCATTAAAGGGAGAGACCCAGTACTTC	15	NA	TRBJ2-5	TRBV2	once
CASSRLPVVGSYEQYF	TGTGCCAGCAGCCGTCTCCCAGTTGTGGGATCCTACGAGCAGTACTTC	16	NA	TRBJ2-7	TRBV7-2	NA
CASSPGTVGLGTQYF	TGTGCCAGCAGCCCCGGGACAGTGGGCTTGGGGACCCAGTACTTC	15	TRBD1	TRBJ2-5	TRBV7-9	few
CASSSAINSPLHF	TGTGCCAGCAGCTCCGCAATAAATTCACCCCTCCACTTT	13	NA	TRBJ1-6	TRBV11-2	NA
CASRKGYNNEQFF	TGCGCCAGCAGAAAGGGATACAACAATGAGCAGTTCTTC	13	NA	TRBJ2-1	TRBV5-1	NA
CASSLGVFNEKLFF	TGTGCCAGCAGCTTAGGAGTATTTAATGAAAAACTGTTTTTT	14	NA	TRBJ1-4	TRBV7-9	few
CASSLFGGGGGEQFF	TGTGCCAGCAGTTTATTTGGCGGGGGGGGGGGTGAGCAGTTCTTC	15	TRBD2	TRBJ2-1	TRBV28	NA
CASSLDSDFYGYTF	TGTGCCAGCAGCTTAGACAGCGACTTCTATGGCTACACCTTC	14	NA	TRBJ1-2	TRBV7-6	NA
CASSQATTSGSGEQYF	TGCGCCAGCAGCCAAGCCACGACTAGCGGGAGTGGCGAGCAGTACTTC	16	TRBD2	TRBJ2-7	TRBV4-1	NA
CSARDRLRGPDSPLHF	TGCAGTGCTAGAGATCGGTTGAGGGGGCCTGATTCACCCCTCCACTTT	16	TRBD1	TRBJ1-6	TRBV20-1	NA
CASSSGARATGELFF	TGTGCCAGCAGTTCAGGGGCAAGGGCCACCGGGGAGCTGTTTTTT	15	NA	TRBJ2-2	TRBV12-3/TRBV12-4	NA
CASSLSRDPGGETQYF	TGTGCCAGCAGCCTATCCCGGGACCCGGGGGGGGAGACCCAGTACTTC	16	TRBD2	TRBJ2-5	TRBV7-2	few
CASSSREIPYNEQFF	TGTGCCAGCAGCTCGCGGGAGATCCCCTACAATGAGCAGTTCTTC	15	TRBD2	TRBJ2-1	TRBV5-4	NA
CASVESLYQETQYF	TGTGCCAGCGTCGAGTCCTTGTACCAAGAGACCCAGTACTTC	14	NA	TRBJ2-5	TRBV6-6	NA
CASRGTGVGYTF	TGTGCCAGCAGAGGGACAGGGGTAGGCTACACCTTC	12	TRBD1	TRBJ1-2	TRBV2	NA
CASSPRDRTYNEQFF	TGTGCCAGCAGTCCCCGGGACAGGACCTACAATGAGCAGTTCTTC	15	TRBD1	TRBJ2-1	TRBV6-2/TRBV6-3	few
CSARGRTGTVANEKLFF	TGCAGTGCTAGAGGTCGGACAGGGACGGTGGCTAATGAAAAACTGTTTTTT	17	TRBD1	TRBJ1-4	TRBV20-1	NA
CASIESRGAGELFF	TGTGCCAGCATCGAATCGAGGGGGGCCGGGGAGCTGTTTTTT	14	NA	TRBJ2-2	TRBV7-2	few
CASQSLAGPYEQYF	TGTGCCAGCCAGTCGCTAGCGGGCCCCTACGAGCAGTACTTC	14	TRBD2	TRBJ2-7	TRBV19	NA
CASSYAGRRGIYEQYF	TGTGCCAGCAGTTATGCTGGTAGGAGGGGGATATACGAGCAGTACTTC	16	NA	TRBJ2-7	TRBV6-5	NA
CASGLSVEAFF	TGTGCTAGTGGTTTGTCTGTTGAAGCTTTCTTT	11	NA	TRBJ1-1	TRBV12-5	NA
CASTRQGAYGYTF	TGTGCCAGCACCAGACAGGGAGCCTATGGCTACACCTTC	13	TRBD1	TRBJ1-2	TRBV6-8	once
CASGGLGIRYEQYF	TGTGCCAGCGGGGGGTTGGGAATCCGCTACGAGCAGTACTTC	14	NA	TRBJ2-7	TRBV11-2	few
CASSVTGYEQYF	TGTGCCAGCAGTGTGACAGGCTACGAGCAGTACTTC	12	NA	TRBJ2-7	TRBV6-1	NA
CASGLQPLRGPQYF	TGTGCCAGCGGCCTACAGCCTCTCAGGGGGCCCCAGTACTTC	14	TRBD1	TRBJ2-5	TRBV12-3/TRBV12-4	few
CAPQGISSPLHF	TGTGCCCCACAGGGGATCTCTTCACCCCTCCACTTT	12	TRBD1	TRBJ1-6	TRBV7-9	few
CASSLRLAAPEQFF	TGTGCCAGCAGCTTAAGACTAGCGGCACCTGAGCAGTTCTTC	14	TRBD2	TRBJ2-1	TRBV7-2	NA
CASSLTGFSNQPQHF	TGTGCCAGCAGCTTGACAGGGTTTAGCAATCAGCCCCAGCATTTT	15	TRBD1	TRBJ1-5	TRBV28	NA
CASSPRGQGWQETQYF	TGTGCCAGCAGCCCTAGGGGACAGGGATGGCAAGAGACCCAGTACTTC	16	TRBD1	TRBJ2-5	TRBV11-2	NA
CASSLGGGAYNEQFF	TGTGCCAGCAGCTTGGGCGGGGGGGCGTACAATGAGCAGTTCTTC	15	TRBD2	TRBJ2-1	TRBV7-2	many